This T cell receptor beta chain was sequenced during a study of breast tumors, draining lymph nodes, adjacent tissues. The study, taken as a whole, reports: Compared with lymph nodes, tumors were less diverse; compared with nontumor tissue, more.

The lymph nodes were axillary draining lymph nodes from breast cancer patients. This clonotype was seen at least ten times. As yet, its antigen is unknown. This CDR3 comprises 17 residues. Trimming took off 6 bases at V and 10 bases at J, with 25 bases between the two ends. In germline, CDR1 is MNHEY, CDR2 SMNVEV (reference sequence). TCRdb passed the multiplex PCR reads through MiXCR, listing each CDR3 protein once. The sample lists over 250,000 distinct CDR3 sequences, around 31% occurring once. The sequencing sample was made of axillary lymph node tissue. The chain is built from TRBV27 and TRBJ1-6; D call uncertain. The receptor was derived from a female donor with breast cancer. Some clones in this sample may be carry-over from other donors' samples. The CDR3 spells CASSPALREQTRSPLHF. In DNA form, the CDR3 reads TGTGCCAGCAGCCCAGCCCTAAGGGAACAGACTAGATCACCCCTCCACTTT.